This TCR beta chain appears in the sequencing data of a study of low-dose radiotherapy and immunotherapy resistance in tumors. For the study at large: While receiving nivolumab 240 mg every two weeks, patients also received ipilimumab 1 mg/kg every six weeks, both intravenously. One day prior to radiation and immunotherapy, intravenous cyclophosphamide at 200 mg/m2 was given, repeated every two weeks.

In its sample, this clonotype was seen many times. The time point: before trial treatment. In the RACIN dose-escalation trial, donors got nivolumab plus ipilimumab with aspirin, cyclophosphamide and radiotherapy. Both TCRalpha and TCRbeta chains were reverse transcribed with V-gene-specific primers. Using a constant-region primer together with a V-primer adapter, TCRs were subjected to 20 to 25 PCR cycles of amplification. Amplification of isolated mRNA was accomplished via in vitro transcription. From the reads, TCRdb called clonotypes with MiXCR, one entry per CDR3 protein. The profile covers around 99,000 distinct CDR3 sequences, with roughly a tenth appearing a single time and 1% taken by the ten largest. The specimen comprised PBMCs, sampled before treatment. This receptor was obtained from a male donor with prostate cancer.

The CDR3 DNA reads TGCAGCGTTGGTGAACTAGCGGGAAACAATGAGCAGTTCTTC. Translation: CSVGELAGNNEQFF. The chain links TRBV29-1 to TRBJ2-1; 10 nucleotides align to TRBD2. The V segment lost 4 bases and the J segment 5 bases; nucleotides outside the gene matches: 5. Germline loops: CDR1 SQVTM, CDR2 ANQGSEA. This CDR3 has 14 residues.